These 24 T cell receptor beta chains came from one sample sequenced in a study of cytomegalovirus exposure and HLA in healthy donors. In the PCR, 60 Vbeta and 13 Jbeta primers were used. Sequencing used immunoSEQ multiplex PCR; TCRdb keeps in-frame clones, though not all of them. The sample has some 140,000 clones; 70% to 85% are singletons. Input material: PBMCs. The receptors stem from a woman in her forties or fifties in good health and CMV-seropositive.

This clone has only a few counts. A junction boundary mismatches the germline segment, possibly from a read error. The sample holds other DNA sequences that translate to the same CDR3. V usage is TRBV29-1 and J usage is TRBJ1-4; D is uncertain. CDR3 length: 13 amino acids. The germline V gene has CDR1 SQVTM and CDR2 ANQGSEA. CDR3 residues: CSVLLSGNEKLFF. CDR3 sequence (DNA): TGCAGCGTTCTATTATCCGGGAATGAAAAGCTGTTTTTT.

The genes are TRBV10-3 and TRBJ1-6; D unclear. V was trimmed by 10 bases and J by 7 bases, leaving 8 bases between them. The CDR3 covers 11 residues. The germline V gene encodes CDR1 ENHRY and CDR2 SYGVKD. CDR3 residues: CATPRNSPLHF. For the CDR3, the DNA is TGTGCCACACCTCGGAATTCACCCCTCCACTTT.

The rearrangement uses TRBV29-1 and TRBJ2-1; a possible D gene is TRBD1 (5 bases). From germline, CDR1 is SQVTM and CDR2 ANQGSEA. The CDR3 runs 12 residues. V lost 6 bases to trimming and J lost 7 bases, with 13 bases between them. This CDR3 is CSVKGQINEQFF. The CDR3 DNA reads TGCAGCGTCAAAGGACAAATTAATGAGCAGTTCTTC.

In regard to this clone: Compared with germline, one end of the junction differs, possibly owing to a read error. The gene calls are TRBV12-5 and TRBJ2-7; 8 nucleotides agree with TRBD1. CDR1 is LGHNT, CDR2 FRNRAP, per germline. This CDR3 contains 12 residues. This CDR3 is CASGLDADREHF. The CDR3 bases are TGTGCTAGTGGTTTGGACGCGGACAGGGAGCACTTC.

The chain has TRBV5-4 and TRBJ1-2; TRBD1 aligns across 8 bases. The CDR3 extends over 17 amino acids. Germline V lookup: CDR1 SGHNT, CDR2 YYREEE (reference sequence). V gave up 3 bases and J gave up 1 base; unmatched junction bases: 11. The CDR3 loop is CASSSLTGTGRNYGYTF. The CDR3 DNA follows: TGTGCCAGCAGCTCCCTAACCGGGACAGGACGTAACTATGGCTACACCTTC.

This rearrangement joins TRBV4-2 to TRBJ1-2; 8 bases fit TRBD1. Per germline, CDR1 LGHNA and CDR2 YNFKEQ. V shed 0 bases and J 7 bases; nucleotides not matched to a gene: 7. The CDR3 contains 15 residues. The CDR3: CASSQERQGAGGYTF. The CDR3 DNA reads TGTGCCAGCAGCCAAGAGAGGCAGGGGGCTGGTGGCTACACCTTC.

V usage is TRBV2 and J usage is TRBJ1-4; TRBD1 matches 10 bases. In germline, CDR1 is SNHLY, CDR2 FYNNEI. This CDR3 has 15 residues. V lost 4 bases and J lost 3; bases outside the gene matches: 2. CDR3 DNA sequence: TGTGCCAGCAGTGGACAGGGGGCGGCTAATGAAAAACTGTTTTTT. It yields the protein CASSGQGAANEKLFF.

The rearrangement links TRBV11-2 to TRBJ2-1; 10 positions match TRBD2. The CDR3 contains 15 residues. The germline gives CDR1 SGHAT, CDR2 FQNNGV. Trimming removed 4 bases from V and 10 bases from J; junction bases left unmatched: 10. Here the CDR3 DNA reads TGTGCCAGCAGCTCCTTAGCGGGGGGTACCATAGAGCAGTTCTTC. It encodes CASSSLAGGTIEQFF.

V and J are TRBV27 and TRBJ2-7; no clear D. CDR1 is MNHEY and CDR2 is SMNVEV in the germline V gene (reference sequence). The CDR3 loop spans 13 amino acids. V shed 4 bases and J shed 0 bases, with 7 bases lying between them. CDR3 sequence (DNA): TGTGCCAGCAGTTCCCCACTCTCCTACGAGCAGTACTTC. Its protein product is CASSSPLSYEQYF.

This chain uses TRBV4-2 with TRBJ2-6; TRBD1 matches at 8 bases. The CDR3 consists of 20 residues. V lost 2 bases to trimming and J lost 0 bases; unmatched junction nucleotides: 12. The germline gives CDR1 LGHNA, CDR2 YNFKEQ. CDR3 sequence (DNA): TGTGCCAGCAGCCAACGGACAGGGACCCTTGTGGGCTCTGGGGCCAACGTCCTGACTTTC. Protein: CASSQRTGTLVGSGANVLTF.

This chain links TRBV7-2 with TRBJ1-4, with D unclear. This CDR3 comprises 15 residues. The ends were cut back, 7 bases at V and 0 bases at J, with 12 bases in the middle. Germline loops: CDR1 SGHTA, CDR2 FQGNSA. DNA for the CDR3: TGTGCCAGCACCCCTGAGAGTTCAACTAATGAAAAACTGTTTTTT. It specifies CASTPESSTNEKLFF.

The chain links TRBV27 to TRBJ2-5; TRBD2 might be the D (5 bases). The CDR3 is 14 residues long. Between the trimmed V and J ends, which lost 8 bases and 4 bases, there was a span of 17 bases. Germline V gene sequence: CDR1 MNHEY, CDR2 SMNVEV (reference sequence). The CDR3 sequence: CASAYGVFGETQYF. Here the CDR3 DNA reads TGTGCCAGCGCATACGGGGTTTTCGGAGAGACCCAGTACTTC.

V is TRBV5-6 and J is TRBJ1-5, with TRBD1 identical over 8 bases. CDR1 and CDR2 from the germline V gene are SGHDT and YYEEEE. This CDR3 has 14 amino acids. J was trimmed by 7 bases and V by 4 bases; bases with no gene match: 7. CDR3 coding DNA: TGTGCCAGCAGCCGACAGGGGACGGGACAGCCCCAGCATTTT. This encodes CASSRQGTGQPQHF.

V usage is TRBV11-3 and J usage is TRBJ2-3; TRBD1 might be the D (6 bases). The CDR3 totals 14 residues. With 2 bases removed from V and 6 bases from J, the gap between germline ends came to 12 bases. Germline lookup yields CDR1 SGHNT and CDR2 YENEEA. In DNA form, the CDR3 reads TGTGCCAGCAGCTTACTTACAGGGTCCGATACGCAGTATTTT. It yields the protein CASSLLTGSDTQYF.

The chain is built from TRBV5-6 and TRBJ2-1, with no clear D. Germline lookup yields CDR1 SGHDT and CDR2 YYEEEE. Trimming left V 1 base short and J 4 bases short, with 6 bases between. The CDR3 has 13 residues. The CDR3 nucleotides are TGTGCCAGCAGCTTGATTCAGTACAATGAGCAGTTCTTC. Encoded protein: CASSLIQYNEQFF.

This chain connects TRBV15 to TRBJ1-2; perhaps TRBD1 as D (6 bases). CDR3 length: 15 amino acids. In germline, CDR1 is LNHNV, CDR2 YYDKDF (reference sequence). V lost 1 base and J 0 bases, leaving 9 bases between the germline ends. CDR3 DNA: TGTGCCACCAGCAGAGGAGGGGGATCTAACTATGGCTACACCTTC. This encodes CATSRGGGSNYGYTF.

The CDR3 bases are TGTGCCAGCTCACCCACGGGGGGGCCGGAAGATACGCAGTATTTT. As protein: CASSPTGGPEDTQYF. V usage is TRBV18 and J usage is TRBJ2-3, with TRBD2 identical over 8 bases. This CDR3 spans 15 amino acids. CDR1 and CDR2 (germline): KGHSH, LQKENI. V trimming: 3 bases; J trimming: 5 bases; junction bases outside the gene matches: 7.

The V call is TRBV7-2, the J call TRBJ2-6, with D maybe TRBD2 (5 bases). The CDR3 has 17 amino acids. With 3 bases removed from V and 0 bases from J, the gap between germline ends came to 12 bases. Germline V gives CDR1 SGHTA, CDR2 FQGNSA. This chain's CDR3 is CASSLFPGISGANVLTF. The CDR3 DNA follows: TGTGCCAGCAGCTTGTTCCCGGGGATCTCTGGGGCCAACGTCCTGACTTTC.

This clone turned up a few times. The V gene is TRBV7-9, the J gene TRBJ2-2, with D possibly being TRBD2 (5 bases). Trimming stripped 1 base from V and 7 bases from J, with 10 bases between. The CDR3 covers 14 residues. Looked up from germline, CDR1 is SEHNR and CDR2 is FQNEAQ (reference sequence). The CDR3: CASSLGGAGGELFF. The CDR3 bases are TGTGCCAGCAGCTTAGGGGGAGCCGGCGGGGAGCTGTTTTTT. Variable domain in full (rest from reference TRBV7-9 and TRBJ2-2): DTGVSQNPRHKITKRGQNVTFRCDPISEHNRLYWYRQTLGQGPEFLTYFQNEAQLEKSRLLSDRFSAERPKGSFSTLEIQRTEQGDSAMYLCASSLGGAGGELFFGEGSRLTVL.

This rearrangement joins TRBV9 to TRBJ2-1; TRBD2 aligns across 7 bases. CDR3 length: 15 residues. The germline CDR1 and CDR2 sequences are SGDLS and YYNGEE. V lost 1 base and J lost 5; bases outside the gene matches: 6. CDR3 sequence: CASSVSGTPNNEQFF. CDR3 in DNA: TGTGCCAGCAGCGTAAGCGGGACCCCTAACAATGAGCAGTTCTTC.

The genes are TRBV28 and TRBJ1-2; no reliable D call. In germline, CDR1 is MDHEN, CDR2 SYDVKM. Trimming took off 6 bases at V and 2 bases at J, with 7 bases between the two ends. This CDR3 has 12 amino acids. CDR3 loop: CASSLPNYGYTF. The CDR3 DNA follows: TGTGCCAGCAGCCTACCAAACTATGGCTACACCTTC.

This chain joins TRBV14 and TRBJ2-2; a weak D match, TRBD2 (6 bases). The CDR3 sequence is 14 residues long. Trimming took 4 bases from V and 2 from J, leaving 8 bases between them. The germline gives CDR1 SGHDN, CDR2 FVKESK. CDR3: CASSRDFNTGELFF. The CDR3 DNA reads as TGTGCCAGCAGCCGGGACTTTAACACCGGGGAGCTGTTTTTT.

The V gene is TRBV25-1, the J gene TRBJ1-5; 10 bases line up with TRBD1. The trim removed 4 bases at V and 5 bases at J, leaving 2 bases unmatched. Per the germline V gene, CDR1 is MGHDK and CDR2 is SYGVNS. The CDR3 is 14 residues long. The CDR3 nucleotides read TGTGCCAGCAGTGGGACAGGGGGGCATCAGCCCCAGCATTTT. Its translation is CASSGTGGHQPQHF.

This clone was counted only a few times. The sample contains more than one DNA sequence encoding this CDR3. The chain employs TRBV19 and TRBJ1-1; D call uncertain. V gave up 6 bases and J gave up 0 bases, with 2 bases separating them. Germline V lookup: CDR1 LNHDA, CDR2 SQIVND (reference sequence). This CDR3 is 11 amino acids long. Written as DNA, the CDR3 is TGTGCCAGTAGCTTGAACACTGAAGCTTTCTTT. Translated, it gives CASSLNTEAFF.